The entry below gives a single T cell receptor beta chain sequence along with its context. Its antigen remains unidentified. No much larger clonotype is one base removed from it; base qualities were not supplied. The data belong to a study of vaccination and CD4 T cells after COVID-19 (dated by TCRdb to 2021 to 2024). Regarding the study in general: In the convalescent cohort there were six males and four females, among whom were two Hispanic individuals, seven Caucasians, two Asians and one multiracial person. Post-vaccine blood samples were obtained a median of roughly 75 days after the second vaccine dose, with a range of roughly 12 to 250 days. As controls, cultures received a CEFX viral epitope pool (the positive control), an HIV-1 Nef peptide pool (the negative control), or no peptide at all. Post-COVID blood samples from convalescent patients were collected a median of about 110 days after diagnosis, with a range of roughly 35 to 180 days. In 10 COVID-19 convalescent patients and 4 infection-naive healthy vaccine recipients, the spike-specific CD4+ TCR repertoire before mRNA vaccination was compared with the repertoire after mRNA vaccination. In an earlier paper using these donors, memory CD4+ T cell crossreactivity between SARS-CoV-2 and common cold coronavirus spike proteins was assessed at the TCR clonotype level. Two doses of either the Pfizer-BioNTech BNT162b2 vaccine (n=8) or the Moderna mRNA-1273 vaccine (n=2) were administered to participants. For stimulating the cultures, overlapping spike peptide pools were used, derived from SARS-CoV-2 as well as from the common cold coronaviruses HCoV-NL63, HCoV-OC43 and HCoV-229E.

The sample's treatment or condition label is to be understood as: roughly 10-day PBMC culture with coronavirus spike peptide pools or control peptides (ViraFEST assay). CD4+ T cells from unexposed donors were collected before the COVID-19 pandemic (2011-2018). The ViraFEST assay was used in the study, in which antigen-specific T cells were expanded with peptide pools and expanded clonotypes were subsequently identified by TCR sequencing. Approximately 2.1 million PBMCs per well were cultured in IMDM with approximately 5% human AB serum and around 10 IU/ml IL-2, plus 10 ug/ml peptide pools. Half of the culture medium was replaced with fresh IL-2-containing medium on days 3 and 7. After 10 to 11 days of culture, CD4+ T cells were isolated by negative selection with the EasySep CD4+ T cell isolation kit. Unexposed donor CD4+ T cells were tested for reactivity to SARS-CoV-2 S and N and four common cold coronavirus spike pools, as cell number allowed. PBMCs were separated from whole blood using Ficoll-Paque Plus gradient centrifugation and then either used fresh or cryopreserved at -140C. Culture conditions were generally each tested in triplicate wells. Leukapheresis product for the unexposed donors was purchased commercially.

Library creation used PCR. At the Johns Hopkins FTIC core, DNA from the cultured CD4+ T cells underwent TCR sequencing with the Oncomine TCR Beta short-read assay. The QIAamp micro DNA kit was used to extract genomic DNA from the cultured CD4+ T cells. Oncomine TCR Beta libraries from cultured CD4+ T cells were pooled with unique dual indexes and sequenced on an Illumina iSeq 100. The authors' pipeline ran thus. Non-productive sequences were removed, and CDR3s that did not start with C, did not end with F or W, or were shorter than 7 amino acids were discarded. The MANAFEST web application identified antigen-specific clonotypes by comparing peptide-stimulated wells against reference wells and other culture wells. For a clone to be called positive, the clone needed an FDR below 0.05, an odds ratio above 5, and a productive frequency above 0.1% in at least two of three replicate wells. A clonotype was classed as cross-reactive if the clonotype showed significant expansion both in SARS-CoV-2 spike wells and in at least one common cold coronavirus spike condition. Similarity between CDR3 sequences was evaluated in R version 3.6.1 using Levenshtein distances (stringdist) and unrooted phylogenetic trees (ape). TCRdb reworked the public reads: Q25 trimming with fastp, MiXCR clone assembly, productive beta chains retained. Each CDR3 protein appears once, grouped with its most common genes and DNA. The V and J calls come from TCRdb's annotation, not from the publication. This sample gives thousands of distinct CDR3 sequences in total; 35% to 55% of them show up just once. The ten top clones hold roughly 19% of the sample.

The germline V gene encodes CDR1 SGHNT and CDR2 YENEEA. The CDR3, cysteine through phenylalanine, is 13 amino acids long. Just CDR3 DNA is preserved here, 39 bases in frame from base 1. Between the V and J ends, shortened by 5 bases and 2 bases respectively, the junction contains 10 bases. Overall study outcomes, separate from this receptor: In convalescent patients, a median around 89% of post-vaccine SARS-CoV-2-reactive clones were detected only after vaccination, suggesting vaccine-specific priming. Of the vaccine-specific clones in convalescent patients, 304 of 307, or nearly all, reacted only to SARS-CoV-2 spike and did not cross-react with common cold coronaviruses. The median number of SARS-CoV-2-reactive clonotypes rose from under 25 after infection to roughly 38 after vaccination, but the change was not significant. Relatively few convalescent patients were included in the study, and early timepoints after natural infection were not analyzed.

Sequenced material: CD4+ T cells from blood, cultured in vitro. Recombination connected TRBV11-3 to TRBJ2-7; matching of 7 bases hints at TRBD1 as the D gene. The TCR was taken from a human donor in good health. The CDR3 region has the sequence CASSAGTAYEQYF. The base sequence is TGTGCCAGCAGCGCGGGGACAGCCTACGAGCAGTACTTC.